This T cell receptor beta chain was profiled in a study of T cell repertoires in cytomegalovirus infection. This CDR3 contains 16 residues. The germline gives CDR1 SGHVS, CDR2 FNYEAQ. Losses at the gene ends were 2 bases for V and 3 bases for J; bases not matched to a gene: 4. In its sample, this clonotype was seen a few times. The antigen is unknown. TCRdb re-called the reads through MiXCR, storing one row per CDR3 protein. The table includes about 920,000 distinct CDR3 sequences, approximately 31% detected once. The source material was cultured CD8+ T cells from PBMCs, sampled from culture after CMV antigen stimulation. This TCR was sampled from a human donor in good health (CMV status not recorded). Some clones in this sample may be carry-over from other donors' samples. J is TRBJ2-1 and V is TRBV7-6; 10 bases align to TRBD1. As DNA, the CDR3 is TGTGCCAGCAGCTTACAGGGACAGGGGTTCTACAATGAGCAGTTCTTC. It is translated as CASSLQGQGFYNEQFF. Full variable domain (remainder filled in from reference TRBV7-6 and TRBJ2-1): GAGVSQSPRYKVTKRGQDVALRCDPISGHVSLYWYRQALGQGPEFLTYFNYEAQQDKSGLPNDRFSAERPEGSISTLTIQRTEQRDSAMYRCASSLQGQGFYNEQFFGPGTRLTVL.